The T cell receptor beta chain under discussion was sequenced for a study of CD8 T cells in Susac syndrome. With random hexamers, roughly 0.45 to 1 ug RNA was reverse transcribed. Amplification of TCR beta CDR3 used immunoSEQ multiplex PCR across 54 Vbeta and 13 Jbeta. TCRdb processed the immunoSEQ multiplex PCR reads anew with MiXCR; each CDR3 protein has one entry. The profile shows about 430,000 distinct CDR3 sequences, approximately 89% of them singletons. Overall study results and limits: It was acknowledged in the study that its TCR sequencing and HLA analysis involved a relatively small number of individuals.

As regards this clonotype: Its antigen is unknown.

This CDR3 region has 13 residues. Trimming removed 7 bases from V and 8 bases from J, with 20 bases in between. The germline gives CDR1 SQVTM, CDR2 ANQGSEA. Those who served as multiple sclerosis controls were treatment-naive patients with stable or active relapsing-remitting disease. The authors negatively isolated CD8+ and CD4+ T cells and FACS-enriched TEMRA cells. The receptor was derived from a human donor with multiple sclerosis. V is TRBV29-1 and J is TRBJ1-2; the D gene is possibly TRBD1 (5 bases). Sequencing was carried out using CD8+ T cells from PBMCs. CDR3 bases: TGCAGCGCTGATAAGGGGAGGGTTGGAGGCTACACCTTC. As protein: CSADKGRVGGYTF. The full variable domain, its missing parts supplied by reference TRBV29-1 and TRBJ1-2, is SAVISQKPSRDICQRGTSLTIQCQVDSQVTMMFWYRQQPGQSLTLIATANQGSEATYESGFVIDKFPISRPNLTFSTLTVSNMSPEDSSIYLCSADKGRVGGYTFGSGTRLTVV.